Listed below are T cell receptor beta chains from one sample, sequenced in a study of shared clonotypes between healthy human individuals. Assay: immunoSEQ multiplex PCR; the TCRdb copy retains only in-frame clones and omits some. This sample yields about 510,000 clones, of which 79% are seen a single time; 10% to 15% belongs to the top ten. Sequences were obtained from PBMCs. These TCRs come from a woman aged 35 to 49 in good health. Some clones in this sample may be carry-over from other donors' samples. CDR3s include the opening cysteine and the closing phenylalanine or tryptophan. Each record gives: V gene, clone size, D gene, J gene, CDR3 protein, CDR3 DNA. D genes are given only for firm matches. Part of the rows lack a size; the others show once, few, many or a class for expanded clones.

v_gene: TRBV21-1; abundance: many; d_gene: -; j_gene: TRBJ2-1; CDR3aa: CASSKAGTSSYNEQFF; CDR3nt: TGTGCCAGCAGCAAAGCAGGGACGAGTTCCTACAATGAGCAGTTCTTC
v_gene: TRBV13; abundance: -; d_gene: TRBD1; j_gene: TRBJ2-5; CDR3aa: CASSFGTGMGQETQYF; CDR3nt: TGTGCCAGCAGCTTCGGGACAGGGATGGGGCAAGAGACCCAGTACTTC
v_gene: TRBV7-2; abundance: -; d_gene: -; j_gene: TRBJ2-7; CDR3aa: CASRDRDFSSYEQYF; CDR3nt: TGTGCCAGCAGGGACCGGGACTTCAGCTCCTACGAGCAGTACTTC
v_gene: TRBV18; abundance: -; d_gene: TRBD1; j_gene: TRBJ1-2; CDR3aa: CASSPRQGATRESYGYTF; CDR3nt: TGTGCCAGCTCACCTAGGCAGGGGGCAACCCGAGAGTCCTATGGCTACACCTTC
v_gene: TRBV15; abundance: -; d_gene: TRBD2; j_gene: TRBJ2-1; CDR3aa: CATSSPPGLALSYNEQFF; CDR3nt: TGTGCCACCAGCAGCCCCCCGGGACTAGCCCTCTCCTACAATGAGCAGTTCTTC
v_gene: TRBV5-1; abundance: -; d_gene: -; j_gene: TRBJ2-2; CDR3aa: CASSLAGTGELFF; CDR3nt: TGCGCCAGCAGCTTGGCCGGGACCGGGGAGCTGTTTTTT
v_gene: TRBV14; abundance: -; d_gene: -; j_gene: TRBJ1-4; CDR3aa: CASSQRRSGDEKLFF; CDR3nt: TGTGCCAGCAGCCAAAGGCGGTCGGGGGATGAAAAACTGTTTTTT
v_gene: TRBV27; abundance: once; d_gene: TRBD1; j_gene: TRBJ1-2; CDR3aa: CASSPRRAGGNFGYTF; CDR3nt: TGTGCCAGCAGTCCACGGAGGGCAGGGGGTAATTTTGGCTACACCTTC
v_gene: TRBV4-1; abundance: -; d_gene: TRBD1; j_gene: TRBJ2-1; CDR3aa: CASRRQGWNEQFF; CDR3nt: TGCGCCAGCAGGAGACAGGGTTGGAATGAGCAGTTCTTC
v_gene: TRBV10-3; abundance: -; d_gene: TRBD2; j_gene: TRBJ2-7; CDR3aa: CAISGSRGDQYEQYF; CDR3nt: TGTGCCATCAGTGGCTCCCGGGGGGACCAATACGAGCAGTACTTC
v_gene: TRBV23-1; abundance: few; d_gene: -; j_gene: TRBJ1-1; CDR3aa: CASSQTGNTEAFF; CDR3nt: TGCGCCAGCAGCCAGACAGGGAACACTGAAGCTTTCTTT
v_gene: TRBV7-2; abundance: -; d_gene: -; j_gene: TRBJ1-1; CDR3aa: CASSSGLSTGSTEAFF; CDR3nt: TGTGCCAGCAGCTCAGGTTTGAGCACAGGCAGCACTGAAGCTTTCTTT
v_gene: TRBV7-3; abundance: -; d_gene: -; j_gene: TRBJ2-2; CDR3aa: CASSTGTATGELFF; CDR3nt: TGTGCCAGCAGCACCGGGACCGCGACCGGGGAGCTGTTTTTT
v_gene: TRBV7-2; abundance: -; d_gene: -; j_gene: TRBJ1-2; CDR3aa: CASSLSQVKGGYTF; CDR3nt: TGTGCCAGCAGCTTATCACAGGTCAAGGGTGGCTACACCTTC
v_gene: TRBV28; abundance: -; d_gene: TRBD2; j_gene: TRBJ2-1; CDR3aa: CASSLRLLAPSSYNEQFF; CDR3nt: TGTGCCAGCAGTTTACGCCTACTAGCGCCGAGCTCCTACAATGAGCAGTTCTTC
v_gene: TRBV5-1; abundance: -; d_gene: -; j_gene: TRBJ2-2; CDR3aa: CASSFSSANTGELFF; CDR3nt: TGCGCCAGCAGCTTCTCTAGCGCGAACACCGGGGAGCTGTTTTTT
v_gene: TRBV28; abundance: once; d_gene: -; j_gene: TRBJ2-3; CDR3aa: CASSQRGFGTDTQYF; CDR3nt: TGTGCCAGCAGTCAGAGGGGTTTTGGCACAGATACGCAGTATTTT
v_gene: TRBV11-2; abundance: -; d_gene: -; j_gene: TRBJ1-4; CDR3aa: CASSQEEGIEKLFF; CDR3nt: TGTGCCAGCAGCCAAGAGGAGGGGATTGAAAAACTGTTTTTT
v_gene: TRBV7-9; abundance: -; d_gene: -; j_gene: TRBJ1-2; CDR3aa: CASSLAGDTNYTF; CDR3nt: TGTGCCAGCAGCTTAGCGGGGGACACAAACTACACCTTC
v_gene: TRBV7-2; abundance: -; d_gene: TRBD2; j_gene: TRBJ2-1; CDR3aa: CASSLGLTGGNNEQFF; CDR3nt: TGTGCCAGCAGCTTAGGTTTGACGGGAGGGAACAATGAGCAGTTCTTC
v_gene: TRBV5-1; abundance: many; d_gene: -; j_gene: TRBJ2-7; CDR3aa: CASSLAPGLGGEQYF; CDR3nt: TGCGCCAGCAGCTTGGCCCCCGGACTTGGCGGCGAGCAGTACTTC
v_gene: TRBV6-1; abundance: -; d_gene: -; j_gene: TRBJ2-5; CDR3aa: CASSEGNRGGETQYF; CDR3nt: TGTGCCAGCAGTGAAGGGAACAGGGGAGGAGAGACCCAGTACTTC
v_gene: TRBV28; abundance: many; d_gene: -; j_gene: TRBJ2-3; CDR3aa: CASSFRPRDTQYF; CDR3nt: TGTGCCAGCAGTTTCCGGCCAAGAGATACGCAGTATTTT
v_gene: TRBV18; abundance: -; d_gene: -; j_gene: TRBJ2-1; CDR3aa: CASSPETYSEQFF; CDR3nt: TGTGCCAGCTCACCCGAGACCTACAGTGAGCAGTTCTTC
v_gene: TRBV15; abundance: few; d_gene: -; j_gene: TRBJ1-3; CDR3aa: CATSRASGDSGNTIYF; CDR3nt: TGTGCCACCAGCAGAGCCAGTGGGGACTCTGGAAACACCATATATTTT
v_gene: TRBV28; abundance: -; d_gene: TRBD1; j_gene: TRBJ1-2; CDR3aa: CASTIYRDRGDGYTF; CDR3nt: TGTGCCAGCACCATATACCGGGACAGGGGGGATGGCTACACCTTC
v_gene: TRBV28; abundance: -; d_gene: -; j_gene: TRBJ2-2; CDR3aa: CASSFLGTRGTGELFF; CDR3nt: TGTGCCAGCAGTTTTCTGGGAACTAGAGGCACCGGGGAGCTGTTTTTT
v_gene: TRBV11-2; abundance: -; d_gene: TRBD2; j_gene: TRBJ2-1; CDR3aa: CASSLGLAGSYNEQFF; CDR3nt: TGTGCCAGCAGCTTAGGGTTAGCGGGGTCCTACAATGAGCAGTTCTTC
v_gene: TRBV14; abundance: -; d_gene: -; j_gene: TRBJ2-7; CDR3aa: CASSNSYEQYF; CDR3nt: TGTGCCAGCAGCAACTCCTACGAGCAGTACTTC
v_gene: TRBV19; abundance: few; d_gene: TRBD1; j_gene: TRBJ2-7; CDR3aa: CASSIRTGPYEQYF; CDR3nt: TGTGCCAGTAGTATTCGGACAGGGCCCTACGAGCAGTACTTC
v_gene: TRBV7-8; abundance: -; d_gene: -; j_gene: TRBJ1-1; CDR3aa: CASSLVGRNTEAFF; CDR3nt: TGTGCCAGCAGCTTAGTTGGCCGGAACACTGAAGCTTTCTTT
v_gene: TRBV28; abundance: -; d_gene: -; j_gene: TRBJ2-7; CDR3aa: CASSLPGRGKQYF; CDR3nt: TGTGCCAGCAGTTTGCCCGGGCGCGGTAAGCAGTACTTC
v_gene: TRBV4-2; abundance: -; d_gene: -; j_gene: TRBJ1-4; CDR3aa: CASSQVEGVEKLFF; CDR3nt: TGTGCCAGCAGCCAAGTGGAAGGGGTTGAAAAACTGTTTTTT
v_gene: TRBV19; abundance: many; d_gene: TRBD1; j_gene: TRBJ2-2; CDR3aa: CATAGTGWAGELFF; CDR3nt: TGTGCCACCGCCGGGACAGGGTGGGCCGGGGAGCTGTTTTTT
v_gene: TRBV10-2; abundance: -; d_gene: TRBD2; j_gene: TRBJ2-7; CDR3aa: CASSPPRSGSSYEQYF; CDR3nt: TGCGCCAGCAGCCCCCCCCGGAGCGGGAGCTCCTACGAGCAGTACTTC
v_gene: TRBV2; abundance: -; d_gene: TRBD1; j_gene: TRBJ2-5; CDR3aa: CASGKGTVQETQYF; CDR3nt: TGTGCCAGCGGGAAGGGGACAGTCCAAGAGACCCAGTACTTC
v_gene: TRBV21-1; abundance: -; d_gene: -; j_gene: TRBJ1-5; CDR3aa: CASTFILMGNQPQHF; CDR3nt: TGTGCCAGCACCTTTATCCTCATGGGCAATCAGCCCCAGCATTTT
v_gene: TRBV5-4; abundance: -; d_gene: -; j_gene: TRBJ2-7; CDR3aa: CASSLDIAGEQYF; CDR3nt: TGTGCCAGCAGTTTAGACATAGCTGGCGAGCAGTACTTC
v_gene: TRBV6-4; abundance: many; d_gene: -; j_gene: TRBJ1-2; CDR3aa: CASSDSGSNYGYTF; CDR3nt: TGTGCCAGCAGTGACTCGGGGTCTAACTATGGCTACACCTTC
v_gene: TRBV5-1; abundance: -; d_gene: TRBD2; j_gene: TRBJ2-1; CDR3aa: CASSFRLARDNEQFF; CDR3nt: TGCGCCAGCAGCTTTCGACTAGCGAGGGACAATGAGCAGTTCTTC
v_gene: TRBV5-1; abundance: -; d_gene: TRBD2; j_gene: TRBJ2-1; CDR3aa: CASSLSGRAPNEQFF; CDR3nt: TGCGCCAGCAGCTTGAGCGGGAGGGCCCCCAATGAGCAGTTCTTC
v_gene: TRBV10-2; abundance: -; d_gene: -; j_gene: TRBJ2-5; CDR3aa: CASSESGVYQETQYF; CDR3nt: TGCGCCAGCAGTGAGTCGGGAGTATACCAAGAGACCCAGTACTTC
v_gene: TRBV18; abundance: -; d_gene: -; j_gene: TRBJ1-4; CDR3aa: CASSHPRSNEKLFF; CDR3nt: TGTGCCAGCTCACACCCCCGCAGTAATGAAAAACTGTTTTTT